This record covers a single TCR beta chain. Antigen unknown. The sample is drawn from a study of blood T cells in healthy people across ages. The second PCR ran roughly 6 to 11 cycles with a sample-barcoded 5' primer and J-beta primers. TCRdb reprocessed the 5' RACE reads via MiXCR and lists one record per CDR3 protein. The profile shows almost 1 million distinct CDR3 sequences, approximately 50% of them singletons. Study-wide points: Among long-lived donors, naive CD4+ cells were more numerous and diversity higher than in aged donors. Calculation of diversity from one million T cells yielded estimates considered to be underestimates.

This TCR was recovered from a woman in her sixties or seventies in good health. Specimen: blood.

The CDR3 nucleotides read TGTGCCAGCAGTCCTTCAGGGGGGGGCGAGCAGTACTTC. It yields the protein CASSPSGGGEQYF. The genes are TRBV12-3 or TRBV12-4 and TRBJ2-7; either TRBD1 or TRBD2 may fit D (7 bases each). This CDR3 is built from 13 residues. Deletions cut 5 bases from V and 6 bases from J, with 14 bases between.